The rows below give T cell receptor beta chains drawn from one sample of a study of technical replicates of blood from a few donors. Using immunoSEQ multiplex PCR, the repertoire was profiled, and TCRdb retains in-frame clones only, with some absent. The top ten hold approximately 3.4% of the sample, which has roughly 52,000 clones, nearly 95% seen once. The specimen sequenced was PBMCs. These receptors came from a human donor in good health. Some clones in this sample may be carry-over from other donors' samples. The CDR3 runs from the conserved cysteine through the conserved F or W. Each record gives: D gene, clone size, V gene, J gene, CDR3 DNA, CDR3 protein. A D gene is named only where the DNA matches it firmly. Only part of the rows carry a size: once, few, many, or a class if the clone is expanded.

NA	NA	TRBV6-1	TRBJ2-1	TGTGCCAGCAACCCTAGCGACGCCTACAATGAGCAGTTCTTC	CASNPSDAYNEQFF
NA	NA	TRBV7-9	TRBJ2-7	TGTGCCAGCAGCTTAGTGGGGCCCGAGCAGTACTTC	CASSLVGPEQYF
NA	once	TRBV7-9	TRBJ2-5	TGTGCCAGCAGCTTACGAACCGCGGAGACCCAGTACTTC	CASSLRTAETQYF
TRBD2	NA	TRBV7-6	TRBJ2-2	TGTGCCAGCAGCCTCTTGGTGGGGGGGGACACCGGGGAGCTGTTTTTT	CASSLLVGGDTGELFF
TRBD1	NA	TRBV2	TRBJ1-2	TGTGCCCGTCAGGGGGGCGTTTCCTATGGCTACACCTTC	CARQGGVSYGYTF
TRBD2	NA	TRBV11-1	TRBJ2-5	TGTGCCAGCAGCTTATATCAGGGACTAGCGGGAAGAGAGACCCAGTACTTC	CASSLYQGLAGRETQYF
TRBD1	once	TRBV6-1	TRBJ2-7	TGTGCCAGCAACCAACCGGGACAGAGCTACGAGCAGTACTTC	CASNQPGQSYEQYF
NA	NA	TRBV5-5	TRBJ1-1	TGTGCCAGCAGCTTGGCCGGGTCCTCGATGAACACTGAAGCTTTCTTT	CASSLAGSSMNTEAFF
NA	once	TRBV2	TRBJ1-1	TGTGCCAGCATTAGGCAGGGGTTGAACACTGAAGCTTTCTTT	CASIRQGLNTEAFF
TRBD2	NA	TRBV11-2	TRBJ2-7	TGTGCCAGCAGCTTAGGGTTGGATAGCGGGGGCAGGTCCCACGAGCAGTACTTC	CASSLGLDSGGRSHEQYF
TRBD2	NA	TRBV9	TRBJ2-1	TGTGCCAGCAGCGCGGGACTAGCGGGGGATGGTGAGCAGTTCTTC	CASSAGLAGDGEQFF
NA	NA	TRBV9	TRBJ2-7	TGTGCCAGCAGCTGGACAGAACTTCCCTACGAGCAGTACTTC	CASSWTELPYEQYF
TRBD1	NA	TRBV6-6	TRBJ2-7	TGTGCCAGCAGTCGTAAGCAGGGGGCCCCCTACGAGCAGTACTTC	CASSRKQGAPYEQYF
TRBD1	NA	TRBV4-1	TRBJ1-5	TGCGCCAGCAGCCTGACAGGGATAAATCAGCCCCAGCATTTT	CASSLTGINQPQHF
NA	NA	TRBV5-1	TRBJ1-2	TGCGCCAGCAGCTTGATACCAGGCCAACCTTATGGCTACACCTTC	CASSLIPGQPYGYTF
TRBD1	NA	TRBV10-3	TRBJ1-2	TGTGCCATCAGTGAGTCGACGACAGGGGGCTTTAGTGGCTACACCTTC	CAISESTTGGFSGYTF
NA	once	TRBV29-1	TRBJ1-1	TGCAGCGTGCAAGGACACCAGAACACTGAAGCTTTCTTT	CSVQGHQNTEAFF